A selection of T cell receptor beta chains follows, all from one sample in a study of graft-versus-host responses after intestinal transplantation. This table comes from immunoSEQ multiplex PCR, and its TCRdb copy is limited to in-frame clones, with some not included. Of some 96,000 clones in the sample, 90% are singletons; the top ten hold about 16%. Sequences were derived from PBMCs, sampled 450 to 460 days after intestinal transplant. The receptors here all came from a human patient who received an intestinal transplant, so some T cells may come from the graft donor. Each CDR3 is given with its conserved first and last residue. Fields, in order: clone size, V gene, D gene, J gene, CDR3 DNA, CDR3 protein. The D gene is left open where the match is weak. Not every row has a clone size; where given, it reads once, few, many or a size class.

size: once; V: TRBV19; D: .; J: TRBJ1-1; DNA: TGTGCCAGTAGTATCCTGGATCCTAACACTGAAGCTTTCTTT; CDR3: CASSILDPNTEAFF
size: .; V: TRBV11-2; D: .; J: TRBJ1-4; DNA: TGTGCCAGCAGCTTAGTCGGAGGGTGGCATAATGAAAAACTGTTTTTT; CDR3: CASSLVGGWHNEKLFF
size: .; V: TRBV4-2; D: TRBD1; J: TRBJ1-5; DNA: TGTGCCAGCAGCCAAGAGGGACAGGTCTCCAATCAGCCCCAGCATTTT; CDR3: CASSQEGQVSNQPQHF
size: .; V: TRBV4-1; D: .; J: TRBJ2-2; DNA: TGCGCCAGCAGCCAAGAGGGACTCTACACCGGGGAGCTGTTTTTT; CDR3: CASSQEGLYTGELFF
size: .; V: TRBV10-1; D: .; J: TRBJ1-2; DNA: TGCGCCAGCAGTGAGTCTATGTTCGGGGGCTACACCTTC; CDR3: CASSESMFGGYTF
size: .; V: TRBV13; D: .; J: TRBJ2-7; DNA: TGTGCCAGCAGCCCCCGTGTATCGGCCCACGAGCAGTACTTC; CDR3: CASSPRVSAHEQYF
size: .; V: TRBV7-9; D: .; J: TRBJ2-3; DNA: TGTGCCAGCAGCTCCCGGTCGGGGGACAGCACAGATACGCAGTATTTT; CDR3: CASSSRSGDSTDTQYF
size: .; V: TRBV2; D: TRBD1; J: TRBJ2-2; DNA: TGTGCCAGCGACCGACAGGGTCGTGACACCGGGGAGCTGTTTTTT; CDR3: CASDRQGRDTGELFF
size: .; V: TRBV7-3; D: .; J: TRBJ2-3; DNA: TGTGCCAGCAGCTTAATTTTGACAGATACGCAGTATTTT; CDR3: CASSLILTDTQYF
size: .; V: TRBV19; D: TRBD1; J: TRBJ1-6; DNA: TGTGCCAGTAGTCCCCACCACAGGGGGCGCATGAGGGCCCTCCACTTT; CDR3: CASSPHHRGRMRALHF
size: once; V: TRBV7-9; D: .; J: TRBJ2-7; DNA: TGTGCCAGCAGCTTAGCCGTCAGGGGAGAGCAGTACTTC; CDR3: CASSLAVRGEQYF
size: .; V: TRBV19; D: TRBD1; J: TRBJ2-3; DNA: TGTGCCAGTAGTATAGGGCAGGGGGCAGATACGCAGTATTTT; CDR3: CASSIGQGADTQYF
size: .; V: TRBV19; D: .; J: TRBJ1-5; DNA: TGTGCCAGTAATCGGGCGGGACAGCCCCAGCATTTT; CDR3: CASNRAGQPQHF
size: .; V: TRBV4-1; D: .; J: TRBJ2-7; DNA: TGCGCCAGCAGCCAGACGGACGGGAGCTCCTACGAGCAGTACTTC; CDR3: CASSQTDGSSYEQYF
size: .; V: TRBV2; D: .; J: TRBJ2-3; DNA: TGTGCCAGCACTGCGAGCCCCACAGATACGCAGTATTTT; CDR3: CASTASPTDTQYF
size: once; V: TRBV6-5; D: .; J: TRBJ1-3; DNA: TGTGCCAGCAGTTATGGTCGTGGAAACACCATATATTTT; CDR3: CASSYGRGNTIYF
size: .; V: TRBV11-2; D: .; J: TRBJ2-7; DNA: TGTGCCAGCAGCCCTCCTAGGACCCCCTACGAGCAGTACTTC; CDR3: CASSPPRTPYEQYF
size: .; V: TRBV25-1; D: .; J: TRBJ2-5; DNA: TGTGCCAGCAGTCCCGGGACAACCTTCCAAGAGACCCAGTACTTC; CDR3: CASSPGTTFQETQYF
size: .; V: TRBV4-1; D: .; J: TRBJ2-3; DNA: TGCGCCGCCGGGGGCGGAGTAACAGATACGCAGTATTTT; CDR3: CAAGGGVTDTQYF
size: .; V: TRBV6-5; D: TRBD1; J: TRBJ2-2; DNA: TGTGCCAGCAGCAGGGGGGACAGGGGGTTCGGGGAGCTGTTTTTT; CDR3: CASSRGDRGFGELFF
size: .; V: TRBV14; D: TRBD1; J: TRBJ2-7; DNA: TGTGCCAGCAGCCCAAGGACAGGAGACCCCTACGAGCAGTACTTC; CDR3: CASSPRTGDPYEQYF
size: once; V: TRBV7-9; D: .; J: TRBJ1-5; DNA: TGTGCCAGCAGCCCCCCAAATCAGCCCCAGCATTTT; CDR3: CASSPPNQPQHF
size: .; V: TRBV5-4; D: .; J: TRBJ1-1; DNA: TGTGCCAGCAGCGGAGGGTTAAACACTGAAGCTTTCTTT; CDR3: CASSGGLNTEAFF
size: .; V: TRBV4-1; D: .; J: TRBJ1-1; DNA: TGCGCCAGCAGCCAAGACCCGGTGGTTGCTTGGGCTTTCTTT; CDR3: CASSQDPVVAWAFF
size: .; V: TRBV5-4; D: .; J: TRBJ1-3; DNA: TGTGCCAGCAGTACCCAGGGAGGGGGAAACACCATATATTTT; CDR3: CASSTQGGGNTIYF
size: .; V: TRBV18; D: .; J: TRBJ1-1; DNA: TGTGCCAGCTCTCTTTACCGGGGTTTGAACACTGAAGCTTTCTTT; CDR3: CASSLYRGLNTEAFF
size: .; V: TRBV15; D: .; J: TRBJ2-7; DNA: TGTGCCACCAGCACCTCTAGGGGCACTCCCTACGAGCAGTACTTC; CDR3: CATSTSRGTPYEQYF
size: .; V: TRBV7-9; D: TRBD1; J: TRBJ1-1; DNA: TGTGCCAGCAGCCCTCAAGACAGGGAAGAAGCTTTCTTT; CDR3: CASSPQDREEAFF